One T cell receptor (beta chain) is described in this entry. The data were obtained in a study of shared clonotypes between healthy human individuals. The repertoire was sequenced with immunoSEQ multiplex PCR; TCRdb's copy has only in-frame clones and lacks some. The sample yields 2 million to 2.5 million clones, 92% seen once. CDR1 is MNHNS and CDR2 is SASEGT in the germline V gene. Trimming removed 4 bases from V and 5 bases from J, with 9 bases in between. CDR3 length: 13 residues. The chain carries TRBV6-1 and TRBJ1-5; D ambiguous. Sequencing was performed on naive CD4+ T cells from PBMCs. Noted subset: CD45RA+ positively selected. The sequence was collected from a man aged 18 to 30 in good health. Some clones in this sample may be carry-over from other donors' samples. CDR3 sequence reads: CASSARDHQPQHF. CDR3 DNA: TGTGCCAGCAGTGCCAGAGACCATCAGCCCCAGCATTTT.